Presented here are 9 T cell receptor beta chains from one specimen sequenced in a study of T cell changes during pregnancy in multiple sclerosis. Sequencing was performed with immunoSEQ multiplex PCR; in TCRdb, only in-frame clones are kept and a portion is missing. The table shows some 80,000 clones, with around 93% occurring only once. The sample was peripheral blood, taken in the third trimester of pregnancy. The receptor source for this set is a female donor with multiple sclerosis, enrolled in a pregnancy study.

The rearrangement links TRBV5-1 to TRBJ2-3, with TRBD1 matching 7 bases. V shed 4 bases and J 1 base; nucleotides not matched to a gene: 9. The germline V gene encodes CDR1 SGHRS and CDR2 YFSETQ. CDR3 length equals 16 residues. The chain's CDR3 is CASSPKTGVGTDTQYF. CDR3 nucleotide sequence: TGCGCCAGCAGCCCAAAAACAGGGGTGGGCACAGATACGCAGTATTTT.

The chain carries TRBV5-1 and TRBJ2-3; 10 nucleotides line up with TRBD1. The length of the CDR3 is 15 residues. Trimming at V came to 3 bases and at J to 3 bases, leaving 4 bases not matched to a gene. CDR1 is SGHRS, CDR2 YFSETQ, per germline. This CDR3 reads CASSSPGQGTDTQYF. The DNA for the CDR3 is TGCGCCAGCAGCTCTCCGGGACAGGGGACAGATACGCAGTATTTT. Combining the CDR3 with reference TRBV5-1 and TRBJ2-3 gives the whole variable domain KAGVTQTPRYLIKTRGQQVTLSCSPISGHRSVSWYQQTPGQGLQFLFEYFSETQRNKGNFPGRFSGRQFSNSRSEMNVSTLELGDSALYLCASSSPGQGTDTQYFGPGTRLTVL.

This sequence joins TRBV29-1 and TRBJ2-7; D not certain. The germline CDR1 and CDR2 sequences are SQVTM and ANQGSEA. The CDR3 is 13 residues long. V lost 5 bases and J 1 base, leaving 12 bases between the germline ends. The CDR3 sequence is CSVITQSSYEQYF. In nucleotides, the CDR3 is TGCAGCGTTATTACCCAGTCTTCCTACGAGCAGTACTTC.

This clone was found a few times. This chain's CDR3 is CASAIVAFHNEQFF. The DNA of the CDR3 is TGTGCCAGCGCGATAGTTGCTTTCCACAATGAGCAGTTCTTC. The genes are TRBV13 and TRBJ2-1; D is unresolved. Deletions cut 8 bases from V and 5 bases from J, with 16 bases between. There are 14 residues in the CDR3. Looked up from germline, CDR1 is PRHDT and CDR2 is FYEKMQ (reference sequence).

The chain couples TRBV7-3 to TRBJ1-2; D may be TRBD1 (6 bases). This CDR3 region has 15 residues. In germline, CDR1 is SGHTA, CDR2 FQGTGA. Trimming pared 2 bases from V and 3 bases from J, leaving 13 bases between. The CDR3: CASSLRGGTDYGYTF. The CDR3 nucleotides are TGTGCCAGCAGCTTACGCGGGGGCACTGACTATGGCTACACCTTC.

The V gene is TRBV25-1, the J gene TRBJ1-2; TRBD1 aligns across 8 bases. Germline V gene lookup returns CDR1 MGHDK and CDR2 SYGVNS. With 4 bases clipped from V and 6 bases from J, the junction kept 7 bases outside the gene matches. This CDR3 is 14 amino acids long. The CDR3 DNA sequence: TGTGCCAGCAGTGCTTTCGGACAGGGACATGGCTACACCTTC. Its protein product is CASSAFGQGHGYTF.

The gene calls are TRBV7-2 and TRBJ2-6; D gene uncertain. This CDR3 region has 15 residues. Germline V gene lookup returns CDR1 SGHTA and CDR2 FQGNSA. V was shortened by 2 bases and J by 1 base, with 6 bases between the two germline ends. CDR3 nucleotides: TGTGCCAGCAGCTTACGCGTTTCTGGGGCCAACGTCCTGACTTTC. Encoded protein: CASSLRVSGANVLTF.

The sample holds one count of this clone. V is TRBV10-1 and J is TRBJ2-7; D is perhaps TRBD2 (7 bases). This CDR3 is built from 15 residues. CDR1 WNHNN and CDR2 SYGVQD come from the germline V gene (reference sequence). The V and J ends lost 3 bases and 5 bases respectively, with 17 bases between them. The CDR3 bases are TGCGCCAGCAGTGAACTGGGGGCGGGGGCGAACGAGCAGTACTTC. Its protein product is CASSELGAGANEQYF.

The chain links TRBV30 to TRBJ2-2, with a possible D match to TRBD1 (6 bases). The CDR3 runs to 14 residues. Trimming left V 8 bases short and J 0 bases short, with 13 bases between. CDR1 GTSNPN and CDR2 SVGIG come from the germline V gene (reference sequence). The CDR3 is CAKSRGANTGELFF. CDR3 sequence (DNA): TGTGCCAAGAGCAGGGGCGCGAACACCGGGGAGCTGTTTTTT.